This entry concerns a single T cell receptor beta chain. Repertoires were generated with immunoSEQ multiplex PCR, while TCRdb's copy carries only in-frame clones and drops some. The repertoire holds around 110,000 clones, around 87% seen once, with approximately 1.1% in the top ten. The data are from a study of control samples from healthy donors and cancer patients. V lost 1 base and J lost 4; bases outside the gene matches: 3. Germline V lookup: CDR1 LNHDA, CDR2 SQIVND (reference sequence). The CDR3 has 14 residues. The source material was PBMCs. This rearrangement joins TRBV19 to TRBJ2-5; TRBD2 agrees at 7 bases. The sequence was obtained from a woman in her forties or fifties with colorectal cancer. CDR3 residues: CASSIVRGRETQYF. The DNA for the CDR3 is TGTGCCAGTAGTATAGTACGCGGGAGAGAGACCCAGTACTTC.